The sequence of this T cell receptor beta chain was determined in a study of shared clonotypes between healthy human individuals. Study in general: Per donor, CD8 memory used one plate, CD8 naive used two, CD4 memory used three and CD4 naive used three.

Findings of the study overall: Large depth notwithstanding, sorted-subset sequencing proved incomplete by rarefaction. Compared with clonotypes that all four donors shared, non-shared clonotypes had lower generation probabilities.

The V gene lost 11 bases and the J gene lost 0 bases, with 8 bases spanning the gap. The CDR3 is made up of 13 amino acids. In germline, CDR1 is SNHLY, CDR2 FYNNEI. This clone was counted many times. As yet, its antigen is unknown. As originally analysed: Filtering differed for immunoSEQ, which gave only junction sequences without quality scores. Here immunoSEQ multiplex PCR was the method, and the copy in TCRdb shows in-frame clones only, minus some. From that table come the V and J calls and clone size; the DNA was used to work out D and trimming. This table holds roughly 640,000 clones, over 65% found once.

The sample consisted of memory CD4+ T cells sorted from blood. The subset: CD45RA-negative fraction. The TCR originated in a woman younger than 45 in good health. This chain connects TRBV2 to TRBJ2-6; unclear D gene. As DNA, the CDR3 is TGTGCCGGTCATAGCTCTGGGGCCAACGTCCTGACTTTC. Its protein product is CAGHSSGANVLTF.